This T cell receptor beta chain was found in a study of T cell responses to AZD1222 COVID-19 vaccine. Study-wide findings and caveats: Just five or six AZD1222 recipients were seropositive at baseline. Nearly half of unique spike-specific TCRs reportedly avoided B.1.351 and B.1.1.7 mutated regions. Clonal diversity was possibly underestimated; the donors were predominantly white British and more often female. There were repertoire samples only from the period after the peak T cell response.

The CDR3 runs to 15 residues. Germline V gene data show CDR1 as MRHNA and CDR2 as SNTAGT. The J segment lost 6 bases and the V segment lost 4 bases, leaving 8 bases of the junction unmatched. Comment on this clone: No antigen is known for it.

Repertoires were generated with immunoSEQ multiplex PCR, while TCRdb's copy carries only in-frame clones and drops some. The table has over 150,000 clones, about nine tenths seen once. The rearrangement uses TRBV6-4 and TRBJ1-1; the match to TRBD1 covers 10 bases. This sequence originates from an adult in good health. The source material was peripheral blood, sampled on day 0 of AZD1222 vaccination. In DNA form, the CDR3 reads TGTGCCAGCAGTGCACGGGAGGGGACAGGGGCTGAAGCTTTCTTT. Its protein product is CASSAREGTGAEAFF.